These 10 T cell receptor beta chains came from one sample sequenced in a study of cytomegalovirus exposure and HLA in healthy donors. Profiling relied on immunoSEQ multiplex PCR, and the TCRdb table lists in-frame clones only, not all of them. The sample holds 120,000 or so clones; approximately 91% are singletons and the top ten take approximately 2%. The sample comprised PBMCs. Every receptor here comes from a young woman in good health and CMV-seronegative.

In this sample, this clone turned up a few times. The J gene is TRBJ2-7, the V gene TRBV18; 9 bases align to TRBD2. V lost 4 bases and J lost 4; bases outside the gene matches: 5. The CDR3 runs 14 residues. Germline values: CDR1 KGHSH, CDR2 LQKENI. CDR3 in amino acids: CASSLTSGSYEQYF. The CDR3 coding sequence is TGTGCCAGCTCACTGACTAGCGGATCTTACGAGCAGTACTTC.

The count of this clone is one. The V call is TRBV7-2, the J call TRBJ2-7, with TRBD2 matching 7 bases. Germline V CDR1 and CDR2: SGHTA, FQGNSA. The CDR3 is 15 residues long. Germline trimming cut 3 bases from V and 2 bases from J; bases unmatched to any gene: 7. The CDR3 protein is CASSFLAGVPYEQYF. The CDR3 DNA sequence: TGTGCCAGCAGCTTTCTTGCGGGGGTACCCTACGAGCAGTACTTC.

This CDR3 is CASYGVGTSGRASIGEQYF. CDR3 DNA: TGTGCCAGCTATGGGGTCGGGACTAGCGGGAGGGCGTCGATCGGCGAGCAGTACTTC. The chain carries TRBV2 and TRBJ2-7, with 16 bases that match TRBD2. V was pared by 8 bases and J by 6 bases, with 19 bases of the junction left unmatched. The CDR3 covers 19 residues. The germline V gene has CDR1 SNHLY and CDR2 FYNNEI. Complete variable domain (other parts from reference TRBV2 and TRBJ2-7): EPEVTQTPSHQVTQMGQEVILRCVPISNHLYFYWYRQILGQKVEFLVSFYNNEISEKSEIFDDQFSVERPDGSNFTLKIRSTKLEDSAMYFCASYGVGTSGRASIGEQYFGPGTRLTVT.

The CDR3 DNA reads TGTGCCAGCAGCCACCTGGGACTAGGATCCTACAATGAGCAGTTCTTC. This sequence encodes CASSHLGLGSYNEQFF. This chain connects TRBV14 to TRBJ2-1; 8 bases line up with TRBD2. CDR1 and CDR2 (germline): SGHDN, FVKESK. V shed 3 bases, J shed 1 base, and the junction held 5 bases outside the gene matches. CDR3 length: 16 amino acids.

The rearrangement joins TRBV11-3 to TRBJ2-1, with 12 bases identical to TRBD1. Trimming took 6 bases from V and 7 from J; bases not matched to a gene: 4. Germline lookup yields CDR1 SGHNT and CDR2 YENEEA. CDR3 length equals 14 residues. In nucleotides, the CDR3 is TGTGCCAGCAGGGGACAGGGGGCGGGGAATGAGCAGTTCTTC. It is translated as CASRGQGAGNEQFF.

The rearrangement links TRBV4-2 to TRBJ1-2; TRBD1 matches at 8 bases. Germline V lookup: CDR1 LGHNA, CDR2 YNFKEQ. The CDR3 totals 19 residues. Germline trimming cut 1 base from V and 4 bases from J; bases unmatched to any gene: 17. CDR3 in DNA: TGTGCCAGCAGCCAAGTAATGGCCCGAGGACAGGGATTCTCCTATGGCTACACCTTC. Its translation is CASSQVMARGQGFSYGYTF.

J is TRBJ2-1 and V is TRBV5-5; possible D gene TRBD2, 6 bases. CDR3 length: 15 residues. The germline V gene has CDR1 SGHKS and CDR2 YYEKEE (reference sequence). With 3 bases removed from V and 0 bases from J, the gap between germline ends came to 10 bases. The CDR3 bases are TGTGCCAGCAGCTGGGCGGGGAACTCCTACAATGAGCAGTTCTTC. Its translation is CASSWAGNSYNEQFF. Full variable domain (missing parts from reference TRBV5-5 and TRBJ2-1): DAGVTQSPTHLIKTRGQQVTLRCSPISGHKSVSWYQQVLGQGPQFIFQYYEKEERGRGNFPDRFSARQFPNYSSELNVNALLLGDSALYLCASSWAGNSYNEQFFGPGTRLTVL.

The rearrangement joins TRBV5-1 to TRBJ2-3; D not certain. In germline, CDR1 is SGHRS, CDR2 YFSETQ. The CDR3 loop spans 15 amino acids. The ends were cut back, 4 bases at V and 0 bases at J, with 12 bases in the middle. The CDR3 here is CASSLGSSSTDTQYF. CDR3 in DNA: TGCGCCAGCAGCCTGGGGTCAAGCAGCACAGATACGCAGTATTTT.

This chain links TRBV15 with TRBJ2-6; D might be TRBD1 (5 bases). Germline CDR1 is LNHNV and CDR2 is YYDKDF (reference sequence). The CDR3 runs to 17 residues. The germline V and J ends were trimmed by 2 bases and 4 bases, with 15 bases remaining between them. This CDR3 reads CATSRPTVGLGANVLTF. The DNA of the CDR3 is TGTGCCACCAGCAGACCGACAGTGGGTCTGGGGGCCAACGTCCTGACTTTC. The full variable domain, with the rest looked up from reference TRBV15 and TRBJ2-6, is DAMVIQNPRYQVTQFGKPVTLSCSQTLNHNVMYWYQQKSSQAPKLLFHYYDKDFNNEADTPDNFQSRRPNTSFCFLDIRSPGLGDTAMYLCATSRPTVGLGANVLTFGAGSRLTVL.

The rearrangement links TRBV19 to TRBJ2-5; 7 positions agree with TRBD1. Germline loops: CDR1 LNHDA, CDR2 SQIVND (reference sequence). This CDR3 contains 15 residues. J gave up 2 bases and V 6 bases, and 9 bases lay outside the gene matches. In DNA, the CDR3 is TGTGCCAGTAGGCTACAAGGACAGGCGCAAGAGACCCAGTACTTC. It specifies CASRLQGQAQETQYF.